One sample yielded the 27 T cell receptor beta chains listed below, sequenced in a study of human T cells and chemical hapten exposure (dated by TCRdb to 2020 to 2022). What this sample's time point label stands for: pre-sensitization, week 0. The treatment or condition label for this specimen denotes: therapeutic diphenylcyclopropenone sensitization with weekly scalp DPC. Library generation was performed with RACE. The reads were generated on a NextSeq 500. Clones were called with MiXCR by TCRdb after fastp trimmed the public reads at Q25, and only in-frame beta chains were retained. Rows matching on CDR3 protein sequence are summarized as one entry with the most common DNA and genes. The sample contains about 98,000 distinct CDR3 sequences, 11% of them found a single time. Under 3.5% of the sample belongs to the ten largest clones. Source: whole blood, taken in connection with sensitization to the hapten diphenylcyclopropenone (DPC). Receptors originate from a woman between 55 and 75 years old with alopecia areata. Some clones in this sample may be carry-over from other donors' samples.

This clonotype showed up many times. J is TRBJ1-1 and V is TRBV9; D gene uncertain. The length of the CDR3 is 17 residues. V was pared by 0 bases and J by 0 bases, with 15 bases between. CDR1 SGDLS and CDR2 YYNGEE come from the germline V gene. The CDR3 nucleotides read TGTGCCAGCAGCGTAGCTCTCCAGGACCCCATGAACACTGAAGCTTTCTTT. It yields the protein CASSVALQDPMNTEAFF.

This clonotype was recorded many times. The V call is TRBV7-9, the J call TRBJ1-1, with D hard to call. The CDR3 spans 15 residues. Deletions cut 0 bases from V and 1 base from J, with 9 bases between. Germline V gene lookup returns CDR1 SEHNR and CDR2 FQNEAQ (reference sequence). This CDR3 is CASSLAGYPNTEAFF. The CDR3 region has the DNA TGTGCCAGCAGCTTAGCAGGGTACCCGAACACTGAAGCTTTCTTT.

The rearrangement links TRBV5-1 to TRBJ1-1; D unclear. The CDR3 is 14 amino acids. CDR1 and CDR2 from the germline V gene are SGHRS and YFSETQ. V was pared by 1 base and J by 1 base, with 8 bases between. The CDR3 loop reads CASSLRPENTEAFF. The CDR3 DNA follows: TGCGCCAGCAGCTTGCGGCCGGAGAACACTGAAGCTTTCTTT.

This clonotype was counted between two and nine times. The rearrangement uses TRBV10-3 and TRBJ1-2; possibly TRBD1 for D (5 bases). From germline, CDR1 is ENHRY and CDR2 SYGVKD. Trimming left V 6 bases short and J 3 bases short, with 11 bases between. The CDR3 sequence is 13 residues long. The CDR3 DNA reads TGTGCCATCAGGCTGACAGAAGACTATGGCTACACCTTC. Translating it yields CAIRLTEDYGYTF.

In this sample, this clonotype turned up many times. The chain has TRBV10-3 and TRBJ1-5, with D tentatively TRBD1 (6 bases). Trimming cost V 1 base and J 4 bases, with 8 bases left between them. CDR3 length: 14 amino acids. From germline, CDR1 is ENHRY and CDR2 SYGVKD. CDR3 loop: CAISELGGNQPQHF. In DNA form, the CDR3 reads TGTGCCATCAGTGAGTTAGGGGGGAATCAGCCCCAGCATTTT.

In the case of this clonotype: Just one base apart from a much larger clone, this may be a read error. The chain couples TRBV7-9 to TRBJ2-3; TRBD2 aligns across 15 bases. The CDR3 runs 16 residues. CDR1 is SEHNR, CDR2 FQNEAQ, per germline (reference sequence). The CDR3 bases are TGTGCCAGCAGCCCGGGACTAGCGGGGGGCACAGATACGCGGTATTTT. This encodes CASSPGLAGGTDTRYF.

This clonotype was detected ten times or more. This sequence joins TRBV18 and TRBJ1-2; no definite D call. The CDR3 loop spans 18 amino acids. Per the germline V gene, CDR1 is KGHSH and CDR2 is LQKENI. Trimming cost V 5 bases and J 5 bases, with 27 bases left between them. The CDR3 DNA sequence: TGTGCCAGCTCATCCCAGGACCCCGCTACGATCCCCAATTATGGCTACACCTTC. Amino acid sequence: CASSSQDPATIPNYGYTF. The full variable domain, rest sourced from reference TRBV18 and TRBJ1-2, is NAGVMQNPRHLVRRRGQEARLRCSPMKGHSHVYWYRQLPEEGLKFMVYLQKENIIDESGMPKERFSAEFPKEGPSILRIQQVVRGDSAAYFCASSSQDPATIPNYGYTFGSGTRLTVV.

This clonotype was seen repeatedly, ten times or more. The V call is TRBV25-1, the J call TRBJ2-5; possible D gene TRBD2, 5 bases. The V end was cut by 6 bases, the J end by 5 bases, with 16 bases between. The CDR3 consists of 14 residues. In germline, CDR1 is MGHDK, CDR2 SYGVNS. CDR3 amino acids: CASSLTSGWETQYF. The CDR3 nucleotides read TGTGCCAGCAGCCTGACCAGCGGTTGGGAGACCCAGTACTTC.

This clonotype was counted many times. The chain uses TRBV12-3 or TRBV12-4 and TRBJ2-2; the D gene is possibly TRBD1 (5 bases). The CDR3 totals 12 residues. Trimming took off 8 bases at V and 7 bases at J, with 11 bases between the two ends. Here the CDR3 reads CASLLQVGELFF. Here the CDR3 DNA reads TGTGCCAGCCTTTTACAGGTCGGGGAGCTGTTTTTT.

This rearrangement joins TRBV5-6 to TRBJ2-7; D may correspond to TRBD1 or TRBD2 (5 bases each). This CDR3 comprises 13 residues. Germline values: CDR1 SGHDT, CDR2 YYEEEE. Trimming cost V 0 bases and J 5 bases, with 9 bases left between them. CDR3 loop: CASSLGGFDEQYF. As DNA, the CDR3 is TGTGCCAGCAGCTTGGGGGGGTTCGACGAGCAGTACTTC.

There are many counts of this clonotype. The chain couples TRBV9 to TRBJ2-7; TRBD1 matches at 8 bases. There are 15 residues in the CDR3. Unmatched junction bases numbered 6, after V lost 3 bases and J lost 1 base. Germline V lookup: CDR1 SGDLS, CDR2 YYNGEE. The CDR3 DNA reads TGTGCCAGCAGCGAAGGGACAGGCACTTCCTACGAGCAGTACTTC. Translating gives CASSEGTGTSYEQYF.

The chain joins TRBV28 to TRBJ1-2; perhaps TRBD1 as D (5 bases). This CDR3 comprises 15 residues. Trimming took 2 bases from V and 0 from J, leaving 10 bases between them. Per the germline V gene, CDR1 is MDHEN and CDR2 is SYDVKM. This CDR3 is CASSLAQGANYGYTF. The CDR3 bases are TGTGCCAGCAGTTTAGCCCAGGGTGCTAACTATGGCTACACCTTC.

In this sample, this clonotype turned up many times. CDR3 in amino acids: CSVRGSSTDTQYF. The CDR3 DNA reads as TGCAGCGTGAGGGGGTCTAGCACAGATACGCAGTATTTT. The chain is built from TRBV29-1 and TRBJ2-3, with D possibly TRBD1 on 6 matching bases. Trimming cost V 6 bases and J 0 bases, with 10 bases left between them. This CDR3 region has 13 residues. Germline-derived CDR1 and CDR2 are SQVTM and ANQGSEA.

The chain has TRBV18 and TRBJ1-1; D ambiguous. This CDR3 is 15 amino acids long. Germline assignment: CDR1 KGHSH and CDR2 LQKENI. V was cut by 6 bases and J by 1 base, with 15 bases left in between. The CDR3 DNA reads as TGTGCCAGCTCGGTTGAGGAGTCGCAGAACACTGAAGCTTTCTTT. It encodes CASSVEESQNTEAFF.

The table lists this clonotype with many counts. The V and J genes are TRBV7-2 and TRBJ2-4; 10 bases match TRBD2. The CDR3 is 17 amino acids. The V gene end was trimmed by 5 bases and the J gene end by 0 bases; junction bases not matched to a gene: 7. Germline values: CDR1 SGHTA, CDR2 FQGNSA. The CDR3 coding sequence is TGTGCCAGCAGCCGAAGCGGGGGGGCCTTAGCCAAAAACATTCAGTACTTC. It is translated as CASSRSGGALAKNIQYF.

The chain has TRBV2 and TRBJ1-2; D possibly corresponds to TRBD1 (5 bases). Germline CDR1 SNHLY, CDR2 FYNNEI. The V gene lost 3 bases and the J gene lost 4 bases, with 12 bases spanning the gap. This CDR3 comprises 14 residues. This CDR3 reads CASSELDRVYGYTF. The CDR3 DNA follows: TGTGCCAGCAGTGAGCTAGACAGAGTCTATGGCTACACCTTC.

This clonotype came up many times. The chain carries TRBV14 and TRBJ2-5; D call uncertain. Germline CDR1 is SGHDN and CDR2 is FVKESK. CDR3 length: 11 residues. The ends were cut back, 3 bases at V and 3 bases at J, with 2 bases in the middle. The CDR3 is CASSHEETQYF. The CDR3 DNA reads TGTGCCAGCAGCCATGAAGAGACCCAGTACTTC.

The rearrangement links TRBV29-1 to TRBJ2-7, with TRBD1 matching 9 bases. The junction had 8 bases not matched to a gene; V was cut back by 6 bases and J by 5 bases. The CDR3 loop spans 13 amino acids. CDR1 and CDR2 (germline): SQVTM, ANQGSEA. CDR3 amino acids: CSVGTGSRNEQYF. The CDR3 coding sequence is TGCAGCGTAGGGACAGGGTCTAGAAACGAGCAGTACTTC.

This rearrangement joins TRBV27 to TRBJ1-6; D might be TRBD1 (5 bases). The length of the CDR3 is 14 residues. The V and J ends lost 6 bases and 10 bases respectively, with 16 bases between them. CDR1 MNHEY and CDR2 SMNVEV come from the germline V gene (reference sequence). The CDR3 spells CASSQTALWSPLHF. DNA for the CDR3: TGTGCCAGCAGCCAGACAGCTCTTTGGTCACCCCTCCACTTT.

The sample holds one count of this clonotype. V usage is TRBV6-5 and J usage is TRBJ2-7; D ambiguous. CDR1 and CDR2 (germline): MNHEY, SVGAGI. The CDR3 has 13 amino acids. Trimming removed 6 bases at V and 2 bases at J, with 11 bases between. The CDR3 region has the DNA TGTGCCAGCAGAGGTACGGCTACCTACGAGCAGTACTTC. Translated: CASRGTATYEQYF.

This clonotype was detected many times. V is TRBV11-2 and J is TRBJ1-3, with D uncertain. Germline assignment: CDR1 SGHAT and CDR2 FQNNGV. Trimming pared 4 bases from V and 7 bases from J, leaving 20 bases between. There are 16 residues in the CDR3. The CDR3 DNA sequence: TGTGCCAGCAGCTCCCGTCTTACCAGTTCGTTGAACACCATATATTTT. As protein: CASSSRLTSSLNTIYF.

J is TRBJ1-2 and V is TRBV11-2; D not certain. CDR3 length equals 13 residues. Germline values: CDR1 SGHAT, CDR2 FQNNGV. The V end lost 5 bases, the J end lost 8 bases, and 15 bases lay between the germline ends. The chain's CDR3 is CASSQERIRGYTF. Written as DNA, the CDR3 is TGTGCCAGCAGCCAGGAGCGGATAAGGGGCTACACCTTC.

The gene calls are TRBV20-1 and TRBJ2-3; 8 nucleotides agree with TRBD2. The J segment lost 1 base and the V segment lost 5 bases, leaving 11 bases of the junction unmatched. CDR1 and CDR2 from the germline V gene are DFQATT and SNEGSKA (reference sequence). The CDR3 sequence is 16 residues long. The DNA of the CDR3 is TGCAGTGCTGCCCTCAACCACGGGGGGGGCACAGATACGCAGTATTTT. It is translated as CSAALNHGGGTDTQYF.

This clonotype has more than one count but fewer than ten. The chain joins TRBV6-2 or TRBV6-3 to TRBJ1-5; maybe TRBD1 (5 bases). V dropped 8 bases and J dropped 5 bases, with 25 bases sitting between them. The CDR3 extends over 17 amino acids. The germline V gene encodes CDR1 MNHEY and CDR2 SVGEGT. CDR3 sequence reads: CASVGGTNSIADQPQHF. Here the CDR3 DNA reads TGTGCCAGCGTTGGAGGGACCAATTCTATTGCAGATCAGCCCCAGCATTTT.

In this sample, this clonotype turned up many times. The V and J genes are TRBV7-9 and TRBJ1-2; D not resolved. V was trimmed by 2 bases and J by 3 bases, leaving 7 bases between them. Germline V gene data show CDR1 as SEHNR and CDR2 as FQNEAQ (reference sequence). There are 13 residues in the CDR3. CDR3 residues: CASSLLADYGYTF. In DNA form, the CDR3 reads TGTGCCAGCAGCTTACTGGCAGACTATGGCTACACCTTC.

This clonotype was recorded many times. The chain is built from TRBV7-3 and TRBJ1-1, with 7 bases that match TRBD1. The germline V gene encodes CDR1 SGHTA and CDR2 FQGTGA. V was clipped by 0 bases and J by 1 base; unmatched bases: 2. CDR3 length: 15 amino acids. CDR3 loop: CASSLTNRGNTEAFF. CDR3 DNA: TGTGCCAGCAGCTTAACGAACAGGGGGAACACTGAAGCTTTCTTT.

This clonotype has ten or more counts. This chain uses TRBV7-2 with TRBJ1-4; D unclear. V was trimmed by 3 bases and J by 0 bases, leaving 5 bases between them. The CDR3 covers 14 residues. The germline V gene has CDR1 SGHTA and CDR2 FQGNSA. The CDR3 sequence is CASSFGPTNEKLFF. CDR3 DNA sequence: TGTGCCAGCAGCTTTGGACCAACTAATGAAAAACTGTTTTTT.